This is a list of T cell receptor beta chains from one sample in a study of T-cell reconstitution after alpha-beta-depleted transplantation in children. TCRdb passed the PCR reads through MiXCR, listing each CDR3 protein once. Of about 500,000 distinct CDR3 sequences in the sample, approximately 30% were seen once. This specimen was PBMCs from the stem cell graft donor, taken from the stem cell graft. These receptors were obtained from a human donor who donated a stem cell graft to a child with aplastic anemia. Both conserved end residues are part of each CDR3. Fields, in order: D gene, V gene, clone size, J gene, CDR3 protein, CDR3 DNA. A D gene is named only where the DNA matches it firmly. A clone size is listed for some rows: how often the clone was seen (once, few, many), or a class if it is expanded.

.	TRBV28	.	TRBJ1-2	CASSPGTGFNYGYTF	TGTGCCAGCAGTCCCGGGACCGGATTTAACTATGGCTACACCTTC
.	TRBV7-2	few	TRBJ2-5	CASSQGSSVWGETQYF	TGTGCCAGCAGCCAGGGCTCGTCGGTGTGGGGTGAGACCCAGTACTTC
TRBD2	TRBV6-2/TRBV6-3	.	TRBJ2-1	CASSSSVAGRFYNEQFF	TGTGCCAGCAGTTCCTCTGTAGCGGGACGCTTCTACAATGAGCAGTTCTTC
.	TRBV4-3	.	TRBJ2-2	CASSPGWQGMNTGELFF	TGCGCCAGCAGCCCAGGTTGGCAGGGGATGAACACCGGGGAGCTGTTTTTT
.	TRBV20-1	.	TRBJ2-7	CSARDPGTGNYEQYF	TGCAGTGCTAGAGATCCCGGGACGGGGAACTACGAGCAGTACTTC
.	TRBV20-1	few	TRBJ1-2	CNWETASYGYTF	TGCAATTGGGAGACAGCCTCCTATGGCTACACCTTC
TRBD2	TRBV6-2/TRBV6-3	.	TRBJ2-1	CASSSGTSPYNEQFF	TGTGCCAGCAGTTCCGGGACTAGCCCCTACAATGAGCAGTTCTTC
TRBD2	TRBV4-3	few	TRBJ2-1	CASSRGPSGRPTPDNEQFF	TGCGCCAGCAGCCGAGGGCCTAGCGGGAGGCCTACCCCCGACAATGAGCAGTTCTTC
.	TRBV24-1	few	TRBJ2-5	CATSDGQYQETQYF	TGTGCCACCAGTGACGGACAGTACCAAGAGACCCAGTACTTC
.	TRBV28	.	TRBJ2-7	CASSGLSPPYEQYF	TGTGCCAGCAGCGGACTTTCGCCCCCCTACGAGCAGTACTTC
TRBD1	TRBV27	few	TRBJ2-1	CASSQGTGGYNEQFF	TGTGCCAGCAGTCAAGGGACAGGGGGATACAATGAGCAGTTCTTC
.	TRBV3-1	.	TRBJ1-3	CASSHRAGSGNTIYF	TGTGCCAGCAGCCACCGGGCAGGGTCTGGAAACACCATATATTTT
.	TRBV6-6	few	TRBJ1-4	CASSRPREKLFF	TGTGCCAGCAGCCGACCCCGTGAAAAACTGTTTTTT
TRBD1	TRBV2	.	TRBJ2-2	CASSAGQGGHTGELFF	TGTGCCAGCAGTGCCGGACAGGGAGGCCACACCGGGGAGCTGTTTTTT
TRBD1	TRBV5-6	.	TRBJ2-7	CASRRQGNYEQYF	TGTGCCAGCAGGAGACAGGGAAACTACGAGCAGTACTTC
TRBD1	TRBV20-1	.	TRBJ1-1	CSARWTGEAFF	TGCAGTGCTAGATGGACAGGCGAAGCTTTCTTT
.	TRBV7-9	few	TRBJ2-1	CASSLQGYEQFF	TGTGCCAGCAGCTTACAGGGGTATGAGCAGTTCTTC
TRBD2	TRBV5-1	.	TRBJ2-1	CASRYAGAGGRGGEQFF	TGCGCCAGCAGATACGCGGGAGCGGGCGGGAGGGGAGGTGAGCAGTTCTTC
TRBD1	TRBV5-5	.	TRBJ2-2	CASSLDRGYGGELFF	TGTGCCAGCAGCTTGGACAGGGGATATGGCGGGGAGCTGTTTTTT
.	TRBV7-2	.	TRBJ2-7	CASSLVWHEQYF	TGTGCCAGCAGCTTAGTATGGCACGAGCAGTACTTC
.	TRBV12-3/TRBV12-4	few	TRBJ2-1	CASSFVGQPQFF	TGTGCCAGCAGTTTCGTGGGCCAGCCGCAGTTCTTC
TRBD2	TRBV3-1	.	TRBJ2-2	CASSQVRSGGTGELFF	TGTGCCAGCAGCCAAGTTCGAAGCGGGGGCACCGGGGAGCTGTTTTTT
.	TRBV12-3/TRBV12-4	.	TRBJ2-6	CASRGNRFSGANVLTF	TGTGCCAGCAGGGGAAACAGATTCTCTGGGGCCAACGTCCTGACTTTC
.	TRBV5-5	.	TRBJ2-3	CASSLVAGAESDTQYF	TGTGCCAGCAGCTTGGTGGCGGGGGCGGAGTCGGATACGCAGTATTTT
.	TRBV27	few	TRBJ1-5	CASSYYSNQPQHF	TGTGCCAGCAGTTATTATAGCAATCAGCCCCAGCATTTT
TRBD2	TRBV12-3/TRBV12-4	.	TRBJ2-1	CASSPGLAGDSYNEQFF	TGTGCCAGCAGTCCTGGACTAGCGGGAGACTCCTACAATGAGCAGTTCTTC
.	TRBV7-2	.	TRBJ2-1	CASSLLPLGSNEQFF	TGTGCCAGCAGCTTGCTCCCCCTGGGCAGCAATGAGCAGTTCTTC